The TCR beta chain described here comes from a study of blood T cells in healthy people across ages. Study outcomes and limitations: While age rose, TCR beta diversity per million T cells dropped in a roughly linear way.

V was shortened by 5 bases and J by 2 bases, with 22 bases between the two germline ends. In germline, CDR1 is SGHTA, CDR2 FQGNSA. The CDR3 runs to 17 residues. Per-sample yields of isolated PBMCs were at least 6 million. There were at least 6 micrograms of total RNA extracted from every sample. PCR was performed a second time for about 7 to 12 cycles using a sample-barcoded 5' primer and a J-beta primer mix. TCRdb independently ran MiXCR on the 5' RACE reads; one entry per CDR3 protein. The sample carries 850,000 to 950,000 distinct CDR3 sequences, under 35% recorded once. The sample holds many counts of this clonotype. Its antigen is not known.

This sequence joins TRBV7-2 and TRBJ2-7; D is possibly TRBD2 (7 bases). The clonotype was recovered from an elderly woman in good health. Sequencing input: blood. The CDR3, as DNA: TGTGCCAGCAGCCTCACTAGCGCCAGGGGAGGAGCCTACGAGCAGTACTTC. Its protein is CASSLTSARGGAYEQYF.